Listed below are T cell receptor beta chains from one sample, sequenced in a study of cytomegalovirus exposure and HLA in healthy donors. The protocol was immunoSEQ multiplex PCR, while the TCRdb copy is restricted to in-frame clones and leaves out a portion. The sample consists of about 130,000 clones, just under 80% of them appearing once. Sequenced input: PBMCs. The receptors shown here come from a male donor in good health and CMV-seronegative. CDR3s include the opening cysteine and the closing phenylalanine or tryptophan.

v_call cdr3_aa
TRBV19 CASTPSAQGRNTEAFF
TRBV9 CASSARGQGGFVETQYF
TRBV7-9 CSSSSGTAEAFF
TRBV13 CASSPESGLAGGSTDTQYF
TRBV9 CASSPSAAGGNGELFF
TRBV5-8 CASSEGPGGEKLFF
TRBV6-5 CASRLTSGPYEQYF
TRBV7-2 CASSLGSGLNEKLFF
TRBV5-6 CASSSGSRDEQYF
TRBV10-1 CASSERTGLTGELFF
TRBV29-1 CSGTGGHETQYF
TRBV27 CASSLEGTGVGDTIYF
TRBV27 CASSLLAGGTDTQYF
TRBV18 CASSRDRGYEQYF
TRBV7-9 CASSLEATDSGNTIYF
TRBV5-4 CASSPDKTYGYTF
TRBV5-1 CASSSPVGGDNSPLHF
TRBV19 CASSISGRPPGELFF
TRBV29-1 CSVGTGNGNQPQHF
TRBV19 CASRTGNSPLHF
TRBV6-5 CASSYSPGASYNEQFF
TRBV7-9 CSSSLADTDGYTF
TRBV7-2 CASSLGLAGGADTQYF
TRBV7-9 CASSPGGEGSDSPLHF
TRBV7-9 CASSLGWGVGTEAFF
TRBV4-3 CASSQEPGGEQFF
TRBV18 CASSPRSGGGYNEQFF
TRBV4-2 CASSQDGQGWFEQYF
TRBV7-7 CASSRHLGGNEQFF
TRBV2 CASSDSWGGGEQFF
TRBV5-8 CASSKTGTSGHETQYF
TRBV2 CASVRDSYTSPLHF
TRBV9 CASSVAPQGGGNTIYF
TRBV5-6 CASRPTGSFTGELFF
TRBV11-2 CASSYGTGSGNTIYF
TRBV19 CASSRQTWQTQYF
TRBV15 CATSSSGGATDTQYF
TRBV5-1 CASSLPGNYGYTF
TRBV14 CASSQDRANVLTF
TRBV15 CATSRDGQIYTEAFF
TRBV2 CASRFMETQYF
TRBV6-6 CASRLIGAPYEQYF
TRBV7-3 CASSRSGGDEAFF
TRBV30 CAWTVSSGNTIYF
TRBV4-2 CASSQGQPSYEQYF